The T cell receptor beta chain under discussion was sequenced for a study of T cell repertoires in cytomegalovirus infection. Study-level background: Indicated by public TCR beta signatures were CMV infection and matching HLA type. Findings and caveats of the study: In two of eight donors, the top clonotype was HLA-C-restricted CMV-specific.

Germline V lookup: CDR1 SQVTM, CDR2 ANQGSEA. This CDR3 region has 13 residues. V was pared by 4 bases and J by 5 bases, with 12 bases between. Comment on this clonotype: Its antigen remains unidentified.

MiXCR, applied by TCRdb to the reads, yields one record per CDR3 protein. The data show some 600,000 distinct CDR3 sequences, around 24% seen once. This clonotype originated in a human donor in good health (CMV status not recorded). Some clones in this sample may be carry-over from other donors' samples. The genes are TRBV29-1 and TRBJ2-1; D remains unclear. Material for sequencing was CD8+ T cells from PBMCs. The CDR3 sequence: CSVVRSRDNEQFF. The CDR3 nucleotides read TGCAGCGTTGTGAGGTCCCGGGACAATGAGCAGTTCTTC.